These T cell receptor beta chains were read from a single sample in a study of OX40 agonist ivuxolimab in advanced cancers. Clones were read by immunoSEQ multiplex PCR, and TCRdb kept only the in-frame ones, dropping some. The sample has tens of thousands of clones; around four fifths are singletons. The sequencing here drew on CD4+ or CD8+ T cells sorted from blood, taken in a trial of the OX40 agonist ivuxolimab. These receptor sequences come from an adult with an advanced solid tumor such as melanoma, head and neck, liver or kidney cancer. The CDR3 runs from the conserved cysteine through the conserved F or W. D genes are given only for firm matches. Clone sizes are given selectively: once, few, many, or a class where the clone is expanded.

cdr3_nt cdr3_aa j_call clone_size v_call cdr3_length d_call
TGTGCCAGCAGCAGAAGGCGGGACACCTCCTACGAGCAGTACTTC CASSRRRDTSYEQYF TRBJ2-7 . TRBV11-3 15 .
TGTGCCAGCAGCTTAGGGGAGGGGTATGGCTACACCTTC CASSLGEGYGYTF TRBJ1-2 . TRBV6-5 13 .
TGCGCCAGCAGCAGGGGACAGGGAGAGGGCTACACCTTC CASSRGQGEGYTF TRBJ1-2 . TRBV4-1 13 TRBD1
TGTGCCAGCAGCCTGACCGTCGGCTACACCTTC CASSLTVGYTF TRBJ1-2 . TRBV7-8 11 .
TGTGCCAGCTCACCACCGCAGGAAGGAAACTATGGCTACACCTTC CASSPPQEGNYGYTF TRBJ1-2 few TRBV18 15 .
TGTGCCTGGAGTGAGGGTTTGGGGGGGGGAGAAGGGGAGCTGTTTTTT CAWSEGLGGGEGELFF TRBJ2-2 . TRBV30 16 TRBD2
TGTGCCAGCAGGCCGCAGGGTCTAGGGGGAGAGCAGTACTTC CASRPQGLGGEQYF TRBJ2-7 few TRBV28 14 .
TGCAGCGTTGAAGGGGAACTAGCGCGCCGCTACAATGAGCAGTTCTTC CSVEGELARRYNEQFF TRBJ2-1 . TRBV29-1 16 TRBD2
TGTGCCAGCTCATCTCCGAACATGAACACTGAAGCTTTCTTT CASSSPNMNTEAFF TRBJ1-1 . TRBV18 14 .
TGCGCCAGCAGCCAAGATCTTGGGGTTTCCTACACAGATACGCAGTATTTT CASSQDLGVSYTDTQYF TRBJ2-3 once TRBV4-3 17 .
TGTGCCAGCAGCTTGGGGCTGCTAGCGGGAAACTCCTACGAGCAGTACTTC CASSLGLLAGNSYEQYF TRBJ2-7 . TRBV5-6 17 TRBD2
TGTGCCAGCAGCGTAACAGCGGGAGGGAGAAATGAGCAGTTCTTC CASSVTAGGRNEQFF TRBJ2-1 . TRBV9 15 TRBD2
TGTGCCATCAGTGAGGGGGAAAAACTGTTTTTT CAISEGEKLFF TRBJ1-4 . TRBV10-3 11 .
TGTGCCAGCACCCGCGGACAGGCGGATCAGCCCCAGCATTTT CASTRGQADQPQHF TRBJ1-5 few TRBV6-5 14 TRBD1
TGTGCCAGTAGTATCCCGCCAGTGGAAAAACTGTTTTTT CASSIPPVEKLFF TRBJ1-4 . TRBV19 13 .
TGTGCCAGCAGTTCCTCAGATTATGGCTACACCTTC CASSSSDYGYTF TRBJ1-2 . TRBV28 12 .
TGTGCCAGCAGCTTAGCAGGGGTTGAAGAGACCCAGTACTTC CASSLAGVEETQYF TRBJ2-5 few TRBV7-9 14 .
TGTGCCAGCACCCAAGGGGCTGAAAAACTGTTTTTT CASTQGAEKLFF TRBJ1-4 . TRBV28 12 .
TGTGCCAGCAGCAACACCGGGTCCGGGGAGTACTTC CASSNTGSGEYF TRBJ2-7 . TRBV21-1 12 .
TGTGCCTGGGGCAGGGGGCGTGAGACCCAGTACTTC CAWGRGRETQYF TRBJ2-5 . TRBV30 12 TRBD1
TGTGCCAGCAGCTTGGACAGGGGGCGGGGTAATGAAAAACTGTTTTTT CASSLDRGRGNEKLFF TRBJ1-4 . TRBV5-8 16 TRBD1
TGTGCCAGCAGTCAGGCTTATAATTCACCCCTCCACTTT CASSQAYNSPLHF TRBJ1-6 . TRBV6-4 13 .
TGTGCCAGCAGCTTCCCGGGACTAGGGGGTGAGCAGTTCTTC CASSFPGLGGEQFF TRBJ2-1 . TRBV7-3 14 TRBD2
TGTGCCAGCAGCCAAGTTAGTCTGGGGATGGAGCAGTTCTTC CASSQVSLGMEQFF TRBJ2-1 . TRBV4-2 14 .
TGTGCCGGCGGGGATAGCGGCACAGATACGCAGTATTTT CAGGDSGTDTQYF TRBJ2-3 . TRBV14 13 .
TGTGCCAGCAGCGTCCGGGACACCTCCTACGAGCAGTACTTC CASSVRDTSYEQYF TRBJ2-7 . TRBV13 14 .
TGTGCCAGCAGCTACAGGGGCGAAGCTTTCTTT CASSYRGEAFF TRBJ1-1 . TRBV5-6 11 TRBD1
TGTGCCAGCAATCACAGGGCCTCCGAGCAGTACTTC CASNHRASEQYF TRBJ2-7 . TRBV28 12 .
TGTGCCAGCAGTCCCCCTCAGCAGGGGAACACTGAAGCTTTCTTT CASSPPQQGNTEAFF TRBJ1-1 . TRBV28 15 .
TGTGCCAGCAGCCCGTGGGCGGGAGATAGCACAGATACGCAGTATTTT CASSPWAGDSTDTQYF TRBJ2-3 . TRBV5-8 16 TRBD2
TGTGCCAGCAGCCCACGAGAGACCCAGTACTTC CASSPRETQYF TRBJ2-5 . TRBV7-9 11 .
TGTGCTAGTGGTTTGGGGGTCTACGAGCAGTACTTC CASGLGVYEQYF TRBJ2-7 . TRBV12-5 12 .
TGTGCCTGGAGCCCCAGGGGGCGCCGTGGAAACACCATATATTTT CAWSPRGRRGNTIYF TRBJ1-3 . TRBV30 15 TRBD1
TGTGCCAGTACACAGGGGGGAGCTAACTATGGCTACACCTTC CASTQGGANYGYTF TRBJ1-2 . TRBV19 14 TRBD1
TGTGCCAGCTCACCCTACCATCGGGCTGGAAACACCATATATTTT CASSPYHRAGNTIYF TRBJ1-3 . TRBV18 15 .
TGTGCCAGCAGCTTGATGGGGGATACGCAGTATTTT CASSLMGDTQYF TRBJ2-3 . TRBV11-1 12 .
TGTGCCAGCAGTGAAATGGGGCGCGGCACTGAAGCTTTCTTT CASSEMGRGTEAFF TRBJ1-1 . TRBV6-1 14 .
TGTGCCAGCAGCTTGGAACAGCCGTACAATGAGCAGTTCTTC CASSLEQPYNEQFF TRBJ2-1 . TRBV5-4 14 .
TGTGCCAACGAGGATAGGAACACCGGGGAGCTGTTTTTT CANEDRNTGELFF TRBJ2-2 . TRBV28 13 .
TGTGCCAGTACCTTAGGGAGGGGCTATCAGCAGTACTTC CASTLGRGYQQYF TRBJ2-7 . TRBV19 13 TRBD2
TGCAGCGTTGAAGGACAGTTTTCCGGCTACACCTTC CSVEGQFSGYTF TRBJ1-2 . TRBV29-1 12 .
TGTGCCAGCAGCCGGAACTACGAGCAGTACTTC CASSRNYEQYF TRBJ2-7 . TRBV2 11 .
TGTGCCAGCTTTTCGACAGGGGGCGCGAATACGCAGTATTTT CASFSTGGANTQYF TRBJ2-3 . TRBV28 14 TRBD1
TGTGCCAGCAGTTTATTGCTAGCGGGTAGCACAGATACGCAGTATTTT CASSLLLAGSTDTQYF TRBJ2-3 . TRBV28 16 TRBD2
TGTGCCAGCAGCTTAGAAGGGACAGGGCCTGGCTACACCTTC CASSLEGTGPGYTF TRBJ1-2 . TRBV5-4 14 TRBD1
TGCGCCAGCAGCTCGGGGATAAGCGAAGCGCTCGGAGAAGCTTTCTTT CASSSGISEALGEAFF TRBJ1-1 . TRBV5-1 16 .
TGTGCCAGCTCACCACGGGATCCGGCCGGGGAGCTGTTTTTT CASSPRDPAGELFF TRBJ2-2 . TRBV18 14 .
TGTGCCAGCAGCTCTTTCATAGATACGCAGTATTTT CASSSFIDTQYF TRBJ2-3 . TRBV9 12 .
TGTGCCAGCAGCTTAGTGGGGACAGGGTTTGATGGCTACACCTTC CASSLVGTGFDGYTF TRBJ1-2 . TRBV7-9 15 TRBD1
TGTGCAGCTAGCGGGAGGGCCGCAGATACGCAGTATTTT CAASGRAADTQYF TRBJ2-3 . TRBV7-9 13 TRBD2
TGCGCCAGCAGCCAAGAATCGAGGGCCGAGCAGTACTTC CASSQESRAEQYF TRBJ2-7 . TRBV4-1 13 .
TGTGCCAGCAGTTCCCTAACAACTAATGAAAAACTGTTTTTT CASSSLTTNEKLFF TRBJ1-4 . TRBV27 14 .
TGTGCCAGCAGTCCTGGACAGGGGGCCGGAAAACTGTTTTTT CASSPGQGAGKLFF TRBJ1-4 once TRBV27 14 TRBD1
TGTGCCAGTAGTATAGGGGGGACTAATAATCAGCCCCAGCATTTT CASSIGGTNNQPQHF TRBJ1-5 . TRBV19 15 .
TGTGCCAGCAACCTACAGGGCCTGAGCAATCAGCCCCAGCATTTT CASNLQGLSNQPQHF TRBJ1-5 . TRBV5-6 15 .
TGTGCCAGCAGCTTAAGCCGGTACAATGAGCAGTTCTTC CASSLSRYNEQFF TRBJ2-1 . TRBV7-6 13 .
TGTGCCAGCAGTGTCTCCTTTGCAGGACATTGGGCAACTAATGAAAAACTGTTTTTT CASSVSFAGHWATNEKLFF TRBJ1-4 once TRBV6-1 19 .
TGTGCCAGCAGCCTACAGGGGGTCTCCTACGAGCAGTACTTC CASSLQGVSYEQYF TRBJ2-7 once TRBV7-2 14 TRBD1